A single sample is the source of the 27 T cell receptor beta chains below, sequenced in a study of T cells in Graves' hyperthyroidism and ophthalmopathy (dated by TCRdb to about 2019). Library creation used multiplex PCR. Reads for this sample came from an Illumina HiSeq 2000. Amplification of TCR beta CDR3 regions was carried out from RNA transcripts. For the first round of RT-PCR on the TCR CDR3, the HTBI primer set was used together with the Qiagen OneStep RT-PCR kit. TCRdb's own reprocessing of the public reads used fastp at Q25 and MiXCR and kept productive beta chains. For every CDR3 protein sequence, its rows merge into one entry that carries the most common genes and DNA. For this sample there are about 690,000 distinct CDR3 sequences; approximately 15% appear just once. Around a sixth of the sample lies in the top ten. The material sequenced was blood. These receptors originate from a man between 45 and 60 years old with Graves' hyperthyroidism.

There are many counts of this clonotype. The chain joins TRBV6-6 to TRBJ2-2; no clear D gene. CDR1 and CDR2 from the germline V gene are MNHNY and SVGAGI (reference sequence). Trimming left V 1 base short and J 5 bases short, with 2 bases between. The CDR3 is made up of 12 amino acids. This CDR3 reads CASSYLTGELFF. The CDR3, as DNA: TGTGCCAGCAGTTACTTAACCGGGGAGCTGTTTTTT.

This clonotype was picked up a small number of times. This chain uses TRBV2 with TRBJ2-3, with D perhaps being TRBD1 or TRBD2 (5 bases each). The CDR3 has 16 amino acids. From germline, CDR1 is SNHLY and CDR2 FYNNEI. V was shortened by 7 bases and J by 5 bases, with 22 bases between the two germline ends. CDR3 sequence reads: CASKRLVEGSGDTQYF. CDR3 sequence (DNA): TGTGCCAGCAAAAGGCTAGTCGAGGGGTCAGGAGATACGCAGTATTTT.

This clonotype was seen at least ten times. This chain joins TRBV6-1 and TRBJ1-2; a possible D gene is TRBD1 (6 bases). CDR3 length equals 14 residues. Germline assignment: CDR1 MNHNS and CDR2 SASEGT. V was clipped by 2 bases and J by 8 bases, with 15 bases between them. This CDR3 is CASSEPLTGKGYTF. CDR3 coding DNA: TGTGCCAGCAGTGAACCTCTTACAGGGAAGGGCTACACCTTC.

The chain is built from TRBV19 and TRBJ2-3; D may be TRBD2 (6 bases). Germline V gene lookup returns CDR1 LNHDA and CDR2 SQIVND (reference sequence). Trimming took off 6 bases at V and 2 bases at J, with 9 bases between the two ends. The CDR3 is made up of 13 amino acids. CDR3 nucleotide sequence: TGTGCCAGTAGCGGGACTGCCACAGATACGCAGTATTTT. Residues: CASSGTATDTQYF.

The sample holds a few counts of this clonotype. This sequence joins TRBV7-2 and TRBJ2-3, with 8 bases matching TRBD2. This CDR3 comprises 15 residues. Germline V lookup: CDR1 SGHTA, CDR2 FQGNSA. Germline trimming cut 4 bases from V and 3 bases from J; bases unmatched to any gene: 6. As DNA, the CDR3 is TGTGCCAGCAGCTGGGTACTAGCGGTGACAGATACGCAGTATTTT. Amino acids: CASSWVLAVTDTQYF.

V usage is TRBV28 and J usage is TRBJ1-2; no reliable D call. CDR1 and CDR2 from the germline V gene are MDHEN and SYDVKM. V was trimmed by 2 bases and J by 2 bases, leaving 12 bases between them. The CDR3 has 15 amino acids. CDR3 in DNA: TGTGCCAGCAGTTTACCTGTACCTACGAACTATGGCTACACCTTC. Translation: CASSLPVPTNYGYTF.

This clonotype was counted ten times or more. The V gene is TRBV20-1, the J gene TRBJ2-7; 8 bases agree with TRBD2. This CDR3 spans 14 amino acids. The V gene end was trimmed by 0 bases and the J gene end by 2 bases; junction bases not matched to a gene: 3. Germline V gene data show CDR1 as DFQATT and CDR2 as SNEGSKA (reference sequence). CDR3 loop: CSAREGGLAYEQYF. The CDR3 DNA follows: TGCAGTGCTAGAGAAGGGGGACTAGCCTACGAGCAGTACTTC.

This clonotype came up a few times. This chain uses TRBV28 with TRBJ1-2; D gene unclear. Trimming shortened V by 7 bases and J by 7 bases, and 16 bases separated the two germline ends. Germline CDR1 MDHEN, CDR2 SYDVKM. CDR3 length equals 13 residues. The CDR3: CASNPRDSGGYTF. In DNA, the CDR3 is TGTGCCAGCAACCCAAGGGATTCGGGTGGCTACACCTTC.

This clonotype was seen ten or more times. V and J are TRBV15 and TRBJ1-5; possible D gene TRBD1, 5 bases. Germline V lookup: CDR1 LNHNV, CDR2 YYDKDF (reference sequence). The CDR3 loop spans 13 amino acids. Trimming took 5 bases from V and 6 from J, leaving 11 bases between them. The DNA for the CDR3 is TGTGCCACCAGCCAAGGGACGGGTCAGCCCCAGCATTTT. Protein product: CATSQGTGQPQHF.

This clonotype was seen more than once but under ten times. This chain links TRBV15 with TRBJ2-5, with TRBD1 matching over 8 bases. Germline V gives CDR1 LNHNV, CDR2 YYDKDF (reference sequence). After removal of 3 bases from V and 4 bases from J, the junction contained 7 bases not matched to a gene. The CDR3 contains 15 residues. CDR3 amino acids: CATSSLPTGGETQYF. CDR3 DNA sequence: TGTGCCACCAGCAGCTTACCTACAGGGGGAGAGACCCAGTACTTC.

This clonotype was seen ten or more times. V and J are TRBV28 and TRBJ2-7; D is possibly TRBD2 (6 bases). Germline V CDR1 and CDR2: MDHEN, SYDVKM. CDR3 length: 13 residues. Trimming took 7 bases from V and 4 from J, leaving 14 bases between them. In DNA, the CDR3 is TGTGCCAGCATTAGCGGACCCTCTTACGAGCAGTACTTC. This encodes CASISGPSYEQYF.

This clonotype was counted only a few times. This chain connects TRBV2 to TRBJ1-1; 7 nucleotides match TRBD1. With V trimmed by 7 bases and J by 3 bases, 8 bases remained unmatched. Germline CDR1 SNHLY, CDR2 FYNNEI. The CDR3 has 14 amino acids. CDR3 loop: CASNPRGYDTEAFF. CDR3 in DNA: TGTGCCAGCAACCCCAGGGGGTATGACACTGAAGCTTTCTTT. The variable domain in full, completed from reference TRBV2 and TRBJ1-1, reads EPEVTQTPSHQVTQMGQEVILRCVPISNHLYFYWYRQILGQKVEFLVSFYNNEISEKSEIFDDQFSVERPDGSNFTLKIRSTKLEDSAMYFCASNPRGYDTEAFFGQGTRLTVV.

In its sample, this clonotype was seen many times. The chain couples TRBV9 to TRBJ2-3; D might be TRBD1 (6 bases). The CDR3 runs 14 residues. Germline lookup yields CDR1 SGDLS and CDR2 YYNGEE. V lost 2 bases and J 0 bases, leaving 7 bases between the germline ends. The CDR3 bases are TGTGCCAGCAGCGTGACAGGTAGCACAGATACGCAGTATTTT. Residues: CASSVTGSTDTQYF.

The genes are TRBV30 and TRBJ1-1; D may be TRBD1 (5 bases). This CDR3 comprises 18 residues. The ends were cut back, 2 bases at V and 0 bases at J, with 22 bases in the middle. Germline values: CDR1 GTSNPN, CDR2 SVGIG (reference sequence). CDR3 coding DNA: TGTGCCTGGAGTATACTTAGGAGCAGGGAAGATTTGAACACTGAAGCTTTCTTT. Translated: CAWSILRSREDLNTEAFF.

The chain is built from TRBV12-3 or TRBV12-4 and TRBJ2-7; D gene ambiguous. V was cut by 6 bases and J by 7 bases, with 19 bases left in between. The length of the CDR3 is 14 residues. The CDR3 DNA reads as TGTGCCAGCAGGGAGATCGGACGGAGCGAGGAGCAGTACTTC. Residues: CASREIGRSEEQYF.

The chain couples TRBV28 to TRBJ1-5; tentatively, D is TRBD1 (6 bases). There are 17 residues in the CDR3. In germline, CDR1 is MDHEN, CDR2 SYDVKM. V gave up 4 bases and J gave up 2 bases, with 18 bases separating them. Here the CDR3 reads CASSYPGDRSGNQPQHF. The CDR3 coding sequence is TGTGCCAGCAGTTATCCAGGGGACCGTTCGGGCAATCAGCCCCAGCATTTT.

In this sample, this clonotype turned up a few times. V is TRBV13 and J is TRBJ1-5; D unresolved. This CDR3 has 14 residues. Per germline, CDR1 PRHDT and CDR2 FYEKMQ (reference sequence). V lost 2 bases, J lost 4 bases, and 9 bases lay in between. CDR3 coding DNA: TGTGCCAGCAGCTTAAGGAGAGATAATCAGCCCCAGCATTTT. It yields the protein CASSLRRDNQPQHF.

This clonotype was seen only a few times. The chain carries TRBV20-1 and TRBJ2-1; D gene ambiguous. CDR3 length equals 10 residues. Looked up from germline, CDR1 is DFQATT and CDR2 is SNEGSKA (reference sequence). Trimming removed 1 base at V and 8 bases at J, with 3 bases between. CDR3 sequence: CSARGYEQFF. The DNA of the CDR3 is TGCAGTGCTAGAGGTTATGAGCAGTTCTTC.

This clonotype was observed many times. The V gene is TRBV14, the J gene TRBJ2-7; D is unclear. Between the trimmed V and J ends, which lost 0 bases and 7 bases, there was a span of 10 bases. The germline CDR1 and CDR2 sequences are SGHDN and FVKESK. CDR3 length: 13 residues. The CDR3 DNA reads as TGTGCCAGCAGCCAAGATTACCCCGGAGAGCAGTACTTC. Its protein is CASSQDYPGEQYF.

This clonotype was detected only a few times. A much more abundant neighbour one base away suggests this may be a read error. This chain connects TRBV7-2 to TRBJ2-1; D remains ambiguous. Looked up from germline, CDR1 is SGHTA and CDR2 is FQGNSA. The CDR3 is 14 residues long. CDR3 sequence: CAGSLFSSYNEQFF. The CDR3 region has the DNA TGTGCCGGCAGCTTATTTAGCTCCTACAATGAGCAGTTCTTC.

This clonotype was observed a handful of times. This rearrangement joins TRBV6-2 or TRBV6-3 to TRBJ2-4; perhaps TRBD2 as D (7 bases). CDR3 length: 13 amino acids. Trimming removed 6 bases at V and 8 bases at J, with 14 bases between. CDR1 MNHEY and CDR2 SVGEGT come from the germline V gene. This CDR3 is CASSSAGAYIQYF. CDR3 bases: TGTGCCAGCAGCTCGGCGGGGGCGTACATTCAGTACTTC.

J is TRBJ2-1 and V is TRBV28; possibly TRBD2 for D (5 bases). Germline CDR1 MDHEN, CDR2 SYDVKM. This CDR3 spans 15 amino acids. Deletions cut 6 bases from V and 6 bases from J, with 18 bases between. CDR3 in DNA: TGTGCCAGCAGCCGGGGAAGAGGGCAGCCCAATGAGCAGTTCTTC. It translates to CASSRGRGQPNEQFF.

Many counts were recorded for this clonotype. V is TRBV20-1 and J is TRBJ1-6; 8 bases line up with TRBD1. In germline, CDR1 is DFQATT, CDR2 SNEGSKA (reference sequence). The CDR3 is 15 residues long. V lost 6 bases and J lost 0; bases outside the gene matches: 4. The CDR3 DNA sequence: TGCAGTGCCAACAGGGGGAGCTCCTATAATTCACCCCTCCACTTT. Translation: CSANRGSSYNSPLHF.

This chain uses TRBV20-1 with TRBJ1-1; unclear D gene. Per the germline V gene, CDR1 is DFQATT and CDR2 is SNEGSKA (reference sequence). V lost 1 base to trimming and J lost 0 bases, with 9 bases between them. This CDR3 spans 14 amino acids. The CDR3 DNA is TGCAGTGCTAGAGCTGACAATATGAACACTGAAGCTTTCTTT. Translated, it gives CSARADNMNTEAFF.

This clonotype has more than one count but fewer than ten. A clone one base away is much larger, so this may be a read error. This chain uses TRBV5-1 with TRBJ1-1, with 9 bases identical to TRBD1. V shed 0 bases, J shed 4 bases, and the junction held 4 bases outside the gene matches. This CDR3 contains 15 residues. Per germline, CDR1 SGHRS and CDR2 YFSETQ. CDR3 bases: TGCGCCAGCAGCTTGGGGCGACAGGGGGTCACTGAAGCTTTCTTT. Residues: CASSLGRQGVTEAFF.

This clonotype was seen a few times. The chain joins TRBV12-3 or TRBV12-4 to TRBJ1-1, with 7 positions matching TRBD1. V dropped 7 bases and J dropped 1; count of bases not matched to a gene: 9. CDR3 size: 15 residues. CDR3 DNA sequence: TGTGCCAGCACCGCTCTAGGGGGCCCGAACACTGAAGCTTTCTTT. Protein: CASTALGGPNTEAFF.

Ten or more counts support this clonotype. V usage is TRBV28 and J usage is TRBJ2-5, with D maybe TRBD1 (5 bases). The CDR3 is 15 amino acids. Trimming removed 5 bases at V and 4 bases at J, with 17 bases between. Germline CDR1 and CDR2: MDHEN and SYDVKM. In DNA form, the CDR3 reads TGTGCCAGCAGTCCAACGACAGTCGTGGCAGAGACCCAGTACTTC. It is translated as CASSPTTVVAETQYF.